This T cell receptor beta chain was captured in a study of cytomegalovirus exposure and HLA in healthy donors. Study-wide points: The classifier reportedly diagnosed cytomegalovirus status with high sensitivity and specificity.

Among the 120 subjects of the validation cohort, separate from the roughly 670-subject first cohort, were the donors. The CDR3 runs to 11 residues. In germline, CDR1 is SGHRS, CDR2 YFSETQ. Deletions cut 4 bases from V and 7 bases from J, with 9 bases between. Method: immunoSEQ multiplex PCR; TCRdb's copy keeps in-frame clones and lacks some. In the table there are fewer than 85,000 clones, about 90% of which are singletons. Note on this clone: Its target is not known.

The material sequenced was PBMCs. The clonotype comes from a woman aged 18-29 years in good health and CMV-seropositive. The chain is built from TRBV5-1 and TRBJ2-7; possible D gene TRBD2, 5 bases. CDR3 in DNA: TGCGCCAGCAGCCGAGGGCGGGAGCAGTACTTC. Its protein product is CASSRGREQYF.